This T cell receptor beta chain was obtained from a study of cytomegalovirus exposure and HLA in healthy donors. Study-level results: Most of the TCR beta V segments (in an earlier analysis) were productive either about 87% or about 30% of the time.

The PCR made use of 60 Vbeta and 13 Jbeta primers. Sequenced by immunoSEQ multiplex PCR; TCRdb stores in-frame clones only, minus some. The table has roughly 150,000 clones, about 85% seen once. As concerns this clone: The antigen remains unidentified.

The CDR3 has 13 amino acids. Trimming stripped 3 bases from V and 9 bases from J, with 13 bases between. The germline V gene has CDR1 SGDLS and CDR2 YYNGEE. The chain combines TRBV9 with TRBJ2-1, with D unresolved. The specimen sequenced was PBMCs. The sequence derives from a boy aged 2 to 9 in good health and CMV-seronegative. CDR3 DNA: TGTGCCAGCAGCGGCGAGCTGTCCCTTGAGCAGTTCTTC. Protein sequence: CASSGELSLEQFF. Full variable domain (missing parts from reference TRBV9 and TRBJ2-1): DSGVTQTPKHLITATGQRVTLRCSPRSGDLSVYWYQQSLDQGLQFLIQYYNGEERAKGNILERFSAQQFPDLHSELNLSSLELGDSALYFCASSGELSLEQFFGPGTRLTVL.